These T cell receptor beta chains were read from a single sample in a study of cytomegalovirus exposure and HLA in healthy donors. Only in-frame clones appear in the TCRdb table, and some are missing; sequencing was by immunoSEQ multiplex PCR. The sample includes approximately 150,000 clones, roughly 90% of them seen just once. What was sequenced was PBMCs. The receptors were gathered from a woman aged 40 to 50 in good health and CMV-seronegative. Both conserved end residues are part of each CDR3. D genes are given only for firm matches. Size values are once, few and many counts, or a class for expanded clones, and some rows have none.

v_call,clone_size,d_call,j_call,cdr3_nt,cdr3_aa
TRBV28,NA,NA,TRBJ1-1,TGTGCCAGCAGCGAGGGATGGAGGACTGAAGCTTTCTTT,CASSEGWRTEAFF
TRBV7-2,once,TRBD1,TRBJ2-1,TGTGCCAGCAGCCGGGACAGGTTATCCTACAATGAGCAGTTCTTC,CASSRDRLSYNEQFF
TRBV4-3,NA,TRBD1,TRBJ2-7,TGCGCCAGCAGCCAATGGGACAGGGCTACCTACGAGCAGTACTTC,CASSQWDRATYEQYF
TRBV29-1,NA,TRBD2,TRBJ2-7,TGCAGCGTTGTGGCGGGAGCCCCCTACGAGCAGTACTTC,CSVVAGAPYEQYF
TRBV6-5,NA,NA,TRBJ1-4,TGTGCCAGCAGTTACTCTTATCGTTCTAATGAAAAACTGTTTTTT,CASSYSYRSNEKLFF
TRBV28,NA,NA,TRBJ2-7,TGTGCCAGCAGTTTATCAGGACTCTACGAGCAGTACTTC,CASSLSGLYEQYF
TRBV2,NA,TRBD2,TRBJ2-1,TGTGCCAGCAGTGTTGGGCTAGCGGGGGACAATGAGCAGTTCTTC,CASSVGLAGDNEQFF
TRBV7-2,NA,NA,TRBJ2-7,TGTGCCAGCAGCTTATTACGGAGGAACACCTACGAGCAGTACTTC,CASSLLRRNTYEQYF
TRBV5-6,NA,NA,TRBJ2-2,TGTGCCAGCAGCTGGGGCGGGGCGGTCACGAACACCGGGGAGCTGTTTTTT,CASSWGGAVTNTGELFF
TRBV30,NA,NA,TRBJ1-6,TGTGCCTGGACCGGACAGTCCGGCTCACCCCTCCACTTT,CAWTGQSGSPLHF
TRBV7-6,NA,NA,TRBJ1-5,TGTGCCAGCAGCTTAACGACTGATGATCAGCCCCAGCATTTT,CASSLTTDDQPQHF
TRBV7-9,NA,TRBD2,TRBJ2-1,TGTGCCAGCAGCTTAGCACTAGCGGGAGAGGGTGAGCAGTTCTTC,CASSLALAGEGEQFF
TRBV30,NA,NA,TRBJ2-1,TGTGCCTGGAGGGGCCGCTGGGCGGAGGACAATGAGCAGTTCTTC,CAWRGRWAEDNEQFF
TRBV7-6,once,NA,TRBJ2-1,TGTGCCAGCAGCTTTGGGGGCGGCGGTGAGCAGTTCTTC,CASSFGGGGEQFF
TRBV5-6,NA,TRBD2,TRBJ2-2,TGTGCCAGCAGGCAGACTAGCGGGAAGCGCACCGGGGAGCTGTTTTTT,CASRQTSGKRTGELFF
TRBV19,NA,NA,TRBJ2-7,TGTGCCAGTAGTCGTTCGGCCAGGGAACACTACGAGCAGTACTTC,CASSRSAREHYEQYF
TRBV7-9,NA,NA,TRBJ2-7,TGTGCCAGCAGCTTACTGGGAGGTGGCCACGAGCAGTACTTC,CASSLLGGGHEQYF
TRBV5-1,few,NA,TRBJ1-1,TGCGCCAGCAGAAGCAGGTTCGACACTGAAGCTTTCTTT,CASRSRFDTEAFF
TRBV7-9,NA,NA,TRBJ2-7,TGTGCCAGCAGCCCCCGGGGCTCCTACGAGCAGTACTTC,CASSPRGSYEQYF
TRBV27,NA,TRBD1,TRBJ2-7,TGTGCCAGCAATCCAGGACAGGGTGGCAACGAGCAGTACTTC,CASNPGQGGNEQYF
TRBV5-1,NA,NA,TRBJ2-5,TGCGCCAGCAGCCCTGGGACAACTCAAGAGACCCAGTACTTC,CASSPGTTQETQYF
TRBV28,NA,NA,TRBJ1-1,TGTGCCAGCAGACCGGGACAGAACACTGAAGCTTTCTTT,CASRPGQNTEAFF
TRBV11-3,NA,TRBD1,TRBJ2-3,TGTGCCAGCAGCGGACGACCGGGACAGGGTACAGATACGCAGTATTTT,CASSGRPGQGTDTQYF
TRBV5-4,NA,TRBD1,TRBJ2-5,TGTGCCAGCAGCCGGAAATCTCCAGGGGGCCAGGAGACCCAGTACTTC,CASSRKSPGGQETQYF
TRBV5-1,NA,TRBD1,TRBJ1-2,TGCGCCAGTTCTTGGGACAGTCGAGGCTACACCTTC,CASSWDSRGYTF
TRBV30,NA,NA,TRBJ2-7,TGTGCCTGGAGCAGGAGGAACTCCTACGAGCAGTACTTC,CAWSRRNSYEQYF
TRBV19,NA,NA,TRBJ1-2,TGTGCCAGTAGTCTAGGAGTTCTAAGCTATGGCTACACCTTC,CASSLGVLSYGYTF
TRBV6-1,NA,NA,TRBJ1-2,TGTGCCAGCAGCCTCAGGGCGGTCGGTGGCTACACCTTC,CASSLRAVGGYTF
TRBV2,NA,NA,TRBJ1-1,TGTGCCAGCAGTTCCTTGAGAACTGAAGCTTTCTTT,CASSSLRTEAFF
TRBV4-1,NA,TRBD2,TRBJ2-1,TGCGCCAGCAGCCAAGACAGGCTAGCGGGATACAATGAGCAGTTCTTC,CASSQDRLAGYNEQFF
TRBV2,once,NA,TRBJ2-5,TGTGCCAGCAGTGTGGTAGGGAGGTCGGAGACCCAGTACTTC,CASSVVGRSETQYF
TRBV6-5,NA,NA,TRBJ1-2,TGTGCCAGCAGTTACTCGCGGCAGGGCTACTATGGCTACACCTTC,CASSYSRQGYYGYTF
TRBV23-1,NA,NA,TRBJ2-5,TGCGCCAGCAGTCACCCGCGGGCTCTCCAAGAGACCCAGTACTTC,CASSHPRALQETQYF
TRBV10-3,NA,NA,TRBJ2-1,TGTGCCATCAGGCCCGGACTTTCTTACAATGAGCAGTTCTTC,CAIRPGLSYNEQFF
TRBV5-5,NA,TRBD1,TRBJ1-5,TGTGCCAGCAGCTTGGCAGGGGGCGGACAGCCCCAGCATTTT,CASSLAGGGQPQHF
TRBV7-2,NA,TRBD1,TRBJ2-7,TGTGCCAGCAGCTTACATCCGGGACAGGGGGTCGAGCAGTACTTC,CASSLHPGQGVEQYF
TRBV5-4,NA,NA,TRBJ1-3,TGTGCCAGCAGTAACCCTTCAGGATCTAGAAACACCATATATTTT,CASSNPSGSRNTIYF
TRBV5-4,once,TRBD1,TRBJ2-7,TGTGCCAGCAGCCTTACGTCGGGACAGGGGGCTCTCGAGCAGTACTTC,CASSLTSGQGALEQYF
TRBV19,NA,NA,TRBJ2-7,TGTGCCAGTAGTCCCCGGACAGGGAGGGCCTACGAGCAGTACTTC,CASSPRTGRAYEQYF
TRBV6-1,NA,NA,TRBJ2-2,TGTGCCAGCAGGGAAGGGACTTTTAACACCGGGGAGCTGTTTTTT,CASREGTFNTGELFF
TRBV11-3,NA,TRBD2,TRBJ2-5,TGTGCCAGCAGCTCCCTAGCGGGAGTCGATAAGGGGGAGACCCAGTACTTC,CASSSLAGVDKGETQYF
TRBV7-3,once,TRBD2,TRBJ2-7,TGTGCCAGCAGCTCAGGCGGGGTGGCGGGAGTAGTCCACGAGCAGTACTTC,CASSSGGVAGVVHEQYF
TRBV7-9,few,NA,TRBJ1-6,TGTGCCAGCAGCCGACAGGCCAACTCCTATAATTCACCCCTCCACTTT,CASSRQANSYNSPLHF
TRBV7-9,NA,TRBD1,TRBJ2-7,TGTGCCAGCAGCCGGACAGGGGCTAATTGGGAGCAGTACTTC,CASSRTGANWEQYF
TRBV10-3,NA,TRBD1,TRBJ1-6,TGTGCCATCCGAGCCCTGACAGGGGTAAATTCACCCCTCCACTTT,CAIRALTGVNSPLHF
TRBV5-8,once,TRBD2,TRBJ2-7,TGTGCCAGCAGCTTAGCGGGACCCTCCTACGAGCAGTACTTC,CASSLAGPSYEQYF
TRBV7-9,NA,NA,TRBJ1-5,TGTGCCAGCAGCCTCTCCCAGGCTCGGAGCAATCAGCCCCAGCATTTT,CASSLSQARSNQPQHF
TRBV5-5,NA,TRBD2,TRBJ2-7,TGTGCCAGCCTACCTAGCGGGAGCTCCTACGAGCAGTACTTC,CASLPSGSSYEQYF
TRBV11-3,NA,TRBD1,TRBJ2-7,TGTGCCAGCACCGTAGGGACAGAACAATACGAGCAGTACTTC,CASTVGTEQYEQYF
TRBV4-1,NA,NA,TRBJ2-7,TGCGCCAGCAGCCAAGTATCGGGGTTAGCGGATACCTCCTACGAGCAGTACTTC,CASSQVSGLADTSYEQYF
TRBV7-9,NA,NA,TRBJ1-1,TGTGCCAGCAGCGTACAGGGCGGGACTGAAGCTTTCTTT,CASSVQGGTEAFF
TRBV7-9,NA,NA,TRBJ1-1,TGTTCCAGCAGCCCCGACAGCACTGAAGCTTTCTTT,CSSSPDSTEAFF
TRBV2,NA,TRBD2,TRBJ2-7,TGTGCCAGCAGTGAAGCGGGTGCGGGGGACGAGCAGTACTTC,CASSEAGAGDEQYF
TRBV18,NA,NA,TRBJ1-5,TGTGCCAGCTCACCACCGTATAGCAATCAGCCCCAGCATTTT,CASSPPYSNQPQHF
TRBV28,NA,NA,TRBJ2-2,TGTGCCAGCAGTTTAACGTTCGTCAGGGGCTCGAACACCGGGGAGCTGTTTTTT,CASSLTFVRGSNTGELFF